The 21 T cell receptor beta chains below all came from one sample that was sequenced in a study of regulatory T cells in long-lasting Graves disease. Time point defined: persistent/refractory GD, antithyroid drugs over 5 years with positive TRAb. With RNA extracted from PBMCs as input, the TCR library was made. CDR3 regions were amplified by Arm-PCR using iRepertoire HTBI primers to build TCR beta libraries. A single record per CDR3 protein comes from TCRdb applying MiXCR to the multiplex PCR reads. The sample has roughly 300,000 distinct CDR3 sequences, about 18% seen once. Sample: peripheral blood mononuclear cells (PBMCs), taken when the disease was refractory, from a patient treated with antithyroid drugs. Receptors originate from a female donor with Graves disease.

The V gene is TRBV6-5, the J gene TRBJ2-3; D is unclear. The CDR3 runs 12 residues. Trimming stripped 2 bases from V and 6 bases from J, with 6 bases between. The germline CDR1 and CDR2 sequences are MNHEY and SVGAGI. CDR3 protein: CASSYMGDTQYF. CDR3 coding DNA: TGTGCCAGCAGTTACATGGGGGATACGCAGTATTTT.

This sequence joins TRBV20-1 and TRBJ2-3; a weak D match, TRBD2 (5 bases). Trimming left V 2 bases short and J 6 bases short, with 24 bases between. The CDR3 contains 17 residues. The V gene's germline CDR1 is DFQATT and CDR2 SNEGSKA (reference sequence). The CDR3 protein is CSARPKLVAGGWDTQYF. CDR3 DNA: TGCAGTGCTAGACCCAAGCTAGTGGCCGGAGGTTGGGATACGCAGTATTTT.

This rearrangement joins TRBV6-2 or TRBV6-3 to TRBJ2-5; a weak D match, TRBD1 (5 bases). Germline loops: CDR1 MNHEY, CDR2 SVGEGT. The CDR3 has 14 amino acids. Trimming took off 0 bases at V and 3 bases at J, with 8 bases between the two ends. CDR3 in DNA: TGTGCCAGCAGTTACTCGGACACTGAAGAGACCCAGTACTTC. Translation: CASSYSDTEETQYF.

On this clonotype itself: At one boundary the junction diverges from the germline segment, which might be a read error. The chain links TRBV5-1 to TRBJ2-7; D is unclear. CDR1 is SGHRS, CDR2 YFSETQ, per germline. The CDR3 extends over 13 amino acids. Here the CDR3 reads CASRLESSYEQYF. Written as DNA, the CDR3 is TGCGCCAGCAGATTGGAGAGCTCCTACGAGCAGTACTTC.

This clonotype occurred a few times. V and J are TRBV4-1 and TRBJ2-7; D is undetermined. This CDR3 contains 15 residues. Trimming pared 5 bases from V and 4 bases from J, leaving 18 bases between. Looked up from germline, CDR1 is MGHRA and CDR2 is YSYEKL. The CDR3 sequence is CASSASRPDGYEQYF. The CDR3, as DNA: TGCGCCAGCAGCGCAAGCCGGCCCGACGGATACGAGCAGTACTTC.

J is TRBJ2-7 and V is TRBV28, with 7 positions matching TRBD1. This CDR3 has 14 residues. The V gene's germline CDR1 is MDHEN and CDR2 SYDVKM. Unmatched junction bases numbered 6, after V lost 5 bases and J lost 2 bases. The CDR3 loop reads CASSPRTGPYEQYF. The CDR3 bases are TGTGCCAGCAGTCCACGGACAGGCCCCTACGAGCAGTACTTC. The variable domain in full, with the rest retrieved from reference TRBV28 and TRBJ2-7, is DVKVTQSSRYLVKRTGEKVFLECVQDMDHENMFWYRQDPGLGLRLIYFSYDVKMKEKGDIPEGYSVSREKKERFSLILESASTNQTSMYLCASSPRTGPYEQYFGPGTRLTVT.

A word on this clonotype: One end of the junction fails to match germline, which may point to a read error. The genes are TRBV7-6 and TRBJ2-7; D not certain. The CDR3 length is 14 residues. Germline CDR1 is SGHVS and CDR2 is FNYEAQ. The CDR3 loop reads CAGSPYRGSYEQYF. DNA of the CDR3: TGTGCCGGCAGCCCATACAGAGGCTCCTACGAGCAGTACTTC. Variable domain in full (rest from reference TRBV7-6 and TRBJ2-7): GAGVSQSPRYKVTKRGQDVALRCDPISGHVSLYWYRQALGQGPEFLTYFNYEAQQDKSGLPNDRFSAERPEGSISTLTIQRTEQRDSAMYRCAGSPYRGSYEQYFGPGTRLTVT.

Concerning this clonotype: A read error may be the cause here, since a much bigger clone is one base away. The chain recombines TRBV11-3 with TRBJ1-2, with D possibly TRBD1 on 5 matching bases. CDR1 is SGHNT, CDR2 YENEEA, per germline. Between the trimmed V and J ends, which lost 5 bases and 4 bases, there was a span of 20 bases. This CDR3 has 16 amino acids. CDR3 DNA: TGTGCCAGCAGCCCTCTGGCGGGGCAAGGGAGCTATGGCTACACCTTC. The encoded protein is CASSPLAGQGSYGYTF.

This clonotype was observed a few times. This chain connects TRBV6-9 to TRBJ2-7; 8 positions agree with TRBD1. V trimming: 3 bases; J trimming: 5 bases; junction bases outside the gene matches: 6. Germline CDR1 is MNHGY and CDR2 is SVAAGI. The CDR3 consists of 14 residues. CDR3 nucleotide sequence: TGTGCCAGCAGTTACGGGACAGGATCTGACGAGCAGTACTTC. Translation gives CASSYGTGSDEQYF.

This clonotype was counted ten times or more. J is TRBJ2-5 and V is TRBV7-2, with 8 bases fitting TRBD1. The germline V gene has CDR1 SGHTA and CDR2 FQGNSA. J was trimmed by 4 bases and V by 5 bases; bases with no gene match: 9. The CDR3 runs to 15 residues. CDR3: CASSGQGMGGETQYF. The CDR3 DNA sequence: TGTGCCAGCAGCGGACAGGGTATGGGTGGAGAGACCCAGTACTTC.

This clonotype has just a few counts. This chain uses TRBV27 with TRBJ2-5, with D possibly matching TRBD2 (5 bases). The CDR3 runs to 14 residues. Trimming left V 5 bases short and J 4 bases short, with 14 bases between. Per germline, CDR1 MNHEY and CDR2 SMNVEV (reference sequence). The CDR3 spells CASSPVGVGETQYF. The CDR3, as DNA: TGTGCCAGCAGTCCGGTGGGAGTAGGAGAGACCCAGTACTTC.

The table lists this clonotype with many counts. The chain links TRBV27 to TRBJ1-4; TRBD1 aligns across 7 bases. V trimming: 6 bases; J trimming: 3 bases; junction bases outside the gene matches: 4. Germline V gene lookup returns CDR1 MNHEY and CDR2 SMNVEV (reference sequence). The CDR3 extends over 14 amino acids. The CDR3: CASRTGLANEKLFF. The CDR3 DNA reads TGTGCCAGCAGGACAGGGTTGGCTAATGAAAAACTGTTTTTT.

The rearrangement links TRBV5-1 to TRBJ1-2; D unclear. CDR3 length: 15 residues. The germline CDR1 and CDR2 sequences are SGHRS and YFSETQ. The V end lost 4 bases, the J end lost 0 bases, and 13 bases lay between the germline ends. The CDR3 DNA reads TGCGCCAGCAGCCCCAGTACTACGGCTAACTATGGCTACACCTTC. Protein product: CASSPSTTANYGYTF. The full variable domain, completed using reference TRBV5-1 and TRBJ1-2, is KAGVTQTPRYLIKTRGQQVTLSCSPISGHRSVSWYQQTPGQGLQFLFEYFSETQRNKGNFPGRFSGRQFSNSRSEMNVSTLELGDSALYLCASSPSTTANYGYTFGSGTRLTVV.

This clonotype appeared many times. The J gene is TRBJ1-1, the V gene TRBV7-9, with a weak D call TRBD1 (6 bases). Germline V gene lookup returns CDR1 SEHNR and CDR2 FQNEAQ (reference sequence). V dropped 1 base and J dropped 2 bases, with 11 bases sitting between them. The length of the CDR3 is 15 residues. The CDR3 coding sequence is TGTGCCAGCAGCTTAGTGGACAGCCAAAACACTGAAGCTTTCTTT. As protein: CASSLVDSQNTEAFF. Supplemented by reference TRBV7-9 and TRBJ1-1, the full variable domain reads DTGVSQNPRHKITKRGQNVTFRCDPISEHNRLYWYRQTLGQGPEFLTYFQNEAQLEKSRLLSDRFSAERPKGSFSTLEIQRTEQGDSAMYLCASSLVDSQNTEAFFGQGTRLTVV.

This clonotype was detected only a few times. The V and J genes are TRBV6-1 and TRBJ1-2; D is undetermined. The V gene's germline CDR1 is MNHNS and CDR2 SASEGT. The germline V and J ends were trimmed by 3 bases and 8 bases, with 10 bases remaining between them. This CDR3 spans 12 amino acids. In nucleotides, the CDR3 is TGTGCCAGCAGTGATCTGAGCGGCGGCTACACCTTC. Translated, it gives CASSDLSGGYTF.

This chain links TRBV11-3 with TRBJ2-2; the D is unclear. This CDR3 spans 15 amino acids. Germline CDR1 is SGHNT and CDR2 is YENEEA. V gave up 5 bases and J gave up 6 bases, with 16 bases separating them. CDR3 amino acids: CASSPSMAGAGELFF. The DNA for the CDR3 is TGTGCCAGCAGCCCATCAATGGCAGGCGCCGGGGAGCTGTTTTTT.

This clonotype was seen only a few times. The chain joins TRBV19 to TRBJ1-4, with D possibly TRBD1 on 6 matching bases. Germline loops: CDR1 LNHDA, CDR2 SQIVND (reference sequence). This CDR3 is 19 amino acids long. V lost 3 bases and J lost 2, with 22 bases in between. CDR3 coding DNA: TGTGCCAGTAGTATCCACAACTGGAGGGGGACACATACTAATGAAAAACTGTTTTTT. Residues: CASSIHNWRGTHTNEKLFF.

The gene calls are TRBV18 and TRBJ2-3; D is unresolved. CDR3 length equals 16 residues. Trimming took off 3 bases at V and 2 bases at J, with 15 bases between the two ends. Germline V gives CDR1 KGHSH, CDR2 LQKENI. CDR3 nucleotides: TGTGCCAGCTCACCCCCACGGCGGATCTCCACAGATACGCAGTATTTT. Translating it yields CASSPPRRISTDTQYF. Combining the CDR3 with reference TRBV18 and TRBJ2-3 gives the whole variable domain NAGVMQNPRHLVRRRGQEARLRCSPMKGHSHVYWYRQLPEEGLKFMVYLQKENIIDESGMPKERFSAEFPKEGPSILRIQQVVRGDSAAYFCASSPPRRISTDTQYFGPGTRLTVL.

The chain carries TRBV20-1 and TRBJ2-7, with D uncertain. Germline V CDR1 and CDR2: DFQATT, SNEGSKA (reference sequence). With 2 bases removed from V and 1 base from J, the gap between germline ends came to 6 bases. The CDR3 has 12 amino acids. The CDR3 DNA follows: TGCAGTGCTAGATGGGGTTCCTACGAGCAGTACTTC. Its translation: CSARWGSYEQYF.

This clonotype was seen more than once but under ten times. The genes are TRBV9 and TRBJ2-1; 8 bases line up with TRBD1. V was pared by 0 bases and J by 3 bases, with 5 bases of the junction left unmatched. The CDR3 contains 16 residues. Germline values: CDR1 SGDLS, CDR2 YYNGEE. This CDR3 is CASSVATGQGYNEQFF. The CDR3, as DNA: TGTGCCAGCAGCGTAGCTACAGGACAGGGCTACAATGAGCAGTTCTTC.

This clonotype was counted only a few times. The CDR3 here is CASSIDQRVQNQPQHF. The CDR3 DNA follows: TGTGCCAGTAGTATAGATCAAAGGGTGCAGAATCAGCCCCAGCATTTT. The chain carries TRBV19 and TRBJ1-5; D unresolved. Germline lookup yields CDR1 LNHDA and CDR2 SQIVND (reference sequence). Trimming took off 0 bases at V and 4 bases at J, with 13 bases between the two ends. The CDR3 is made up of 16 amino acids.